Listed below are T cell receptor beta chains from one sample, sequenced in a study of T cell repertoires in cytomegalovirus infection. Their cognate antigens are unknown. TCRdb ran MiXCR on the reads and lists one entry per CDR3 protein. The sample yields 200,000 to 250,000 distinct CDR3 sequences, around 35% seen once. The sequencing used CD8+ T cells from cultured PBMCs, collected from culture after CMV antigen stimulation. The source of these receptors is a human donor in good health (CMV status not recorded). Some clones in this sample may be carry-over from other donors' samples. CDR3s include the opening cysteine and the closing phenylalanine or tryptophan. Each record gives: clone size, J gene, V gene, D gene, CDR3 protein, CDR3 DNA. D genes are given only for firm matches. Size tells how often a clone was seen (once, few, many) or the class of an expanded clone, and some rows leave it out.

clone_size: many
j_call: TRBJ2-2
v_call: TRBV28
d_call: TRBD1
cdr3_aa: CASRTGGSSTGELFF
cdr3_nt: TGTGCCAGCAGGACAGGGGGATCTAGCACCGGGGAGCTGTTTTTT

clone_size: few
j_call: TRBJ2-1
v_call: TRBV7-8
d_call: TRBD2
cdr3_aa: CASSLALAGGPLYNEQFF
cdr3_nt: TGTGCCAGCAGCTTAGCGCTAGCGGGGGGCCCCTTATACAATGAGCAGTTCTTC

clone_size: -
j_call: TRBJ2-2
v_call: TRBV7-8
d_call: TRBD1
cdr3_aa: CASPAGTDTGELFF
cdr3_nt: TGTGCCAGCCCGGCCGGGACAGACACCGGGGAGCTGTTTTTT

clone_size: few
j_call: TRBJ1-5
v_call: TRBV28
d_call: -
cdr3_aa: CASSFPSLAINQPQHF
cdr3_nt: TGTGCCAGCAGTTTCCCCTCACTTGCAATCAATCAGCCCCAGCATTTT

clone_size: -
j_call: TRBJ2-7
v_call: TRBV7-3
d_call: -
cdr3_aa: CASSLTGQPSEQYF
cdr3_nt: TGTGCCAGCAGCTTAACGGGCCAACCTAGCGAGCAGTACTTC

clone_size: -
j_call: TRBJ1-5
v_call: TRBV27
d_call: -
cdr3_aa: CASSARVNQPQHF
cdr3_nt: TGTGCCAGCAGTGCCAGAGTTAATCAGCCCCAGCATTTT

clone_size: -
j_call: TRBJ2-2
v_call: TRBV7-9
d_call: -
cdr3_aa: CASSLVGRRNTGELFF
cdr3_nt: TGTGCCAGCAGCTTAGTGGGTAGGCGGAACACCGGGGAGCTGTTTTTT

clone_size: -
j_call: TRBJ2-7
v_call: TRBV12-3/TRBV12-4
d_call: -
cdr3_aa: CASSKIRDGRYEQYF
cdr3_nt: TGTGCCAGCAGTAAAATCCGGGACGGACGCTACGAGCAGTACTTC

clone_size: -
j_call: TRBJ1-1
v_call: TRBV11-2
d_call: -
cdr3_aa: CASSRIRGRTEAFF
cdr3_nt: TGTGCCAGCAGCCGAATTAGGGGTCGCACTGAAGCTTTCTTT

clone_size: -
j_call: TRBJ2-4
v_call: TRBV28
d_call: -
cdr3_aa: CASSFVLGERDIQYF
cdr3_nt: TGTGCCAGCAGTTTCGTATTGGGGGAGCGAGACATTCAGTACTTC

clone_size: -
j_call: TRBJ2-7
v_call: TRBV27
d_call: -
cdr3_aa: CASSANRGGHEQYF
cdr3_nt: TGTGCCAGCAGTGCAAACAGGGGAGGACACGAGCAGTACTTC

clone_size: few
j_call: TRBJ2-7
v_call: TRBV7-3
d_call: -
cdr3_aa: CASSSEIAAGNYEQYF
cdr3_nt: TGTGCCAGCAGCTCCGAGATCGCGGCAGGGAACTACGAGCAGTACTTC

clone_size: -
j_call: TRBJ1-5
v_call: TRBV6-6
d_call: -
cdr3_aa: CASTRAYQPQHF
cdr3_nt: TGTGCCAGCACCCGCGCCTATCAGCCCCAGCATTTT

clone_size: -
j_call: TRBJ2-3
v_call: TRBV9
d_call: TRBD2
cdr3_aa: CASSALGLAGSTDTQYF
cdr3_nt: TGTGCCAGCAGCGCCCTGGGACTAGCGGGCAGCACAGATACGCAGTATTTT

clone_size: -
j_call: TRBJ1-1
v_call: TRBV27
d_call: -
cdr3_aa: CASSLSGNMNTEAFF
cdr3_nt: TGTGCCAGCAGTTTAAGCGGAAACATGAACACTGAAGCTTTCTTT

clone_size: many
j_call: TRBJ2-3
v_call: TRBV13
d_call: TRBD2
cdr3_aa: CASSLGLEVDTQYF
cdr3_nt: TGTGCCAGCAGCCTGGGACTAGAGGTCGATACGCAGTATTTT

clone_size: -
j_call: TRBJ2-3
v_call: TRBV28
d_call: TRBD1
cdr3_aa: CASSLNRGRDADTQYF
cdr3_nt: TGTGCCAGCAGTCTCAACAGGGGGCGAGATGCAGATACGCAGTATTTT

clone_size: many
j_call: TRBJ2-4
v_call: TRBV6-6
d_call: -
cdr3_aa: CASSTDRPKNIQYF
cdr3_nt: TGTGCCAGCAGCACCGACAGGCCCAAAAACATTCAGTACTTC